The T cell receptor beta chain under discussion was sequenced for a study of cytomegalovirus exposure and HLA in healthy donors. V lost 1 base to trimming and J lost 8 bases, with 11 bases between them. Germline CDR1 reads SEHNR; CDR2 reads FQNEAQ (reference sequence). This CDR3 is 13 amino acids long. General study findings and limits: By a later analysis, the bulk of CMV-associated TCR beta chains appeared HLA-restricted.

Concerning this clone itself: Its antigen is unidentified.

PCR used 60 Vbeta primers and 13 Jbeta primers. Using immunoSEQ multiplex PCR, the repertoire was profiled, and TCRdb retains in-frame clones only, with some absent. The data contain about 93,000 clones, 82% of them singletons. The chain has TRBV7-9 and TRBJ1-2; D uncertain. The sample was PBMCs. This TCR was sampled from a man between 50 and 59 years old in good health and CMV-seronegative. The CDR3, as DNA: TGTGCCAGCAGCTTAGAGATGGTTGGCGGCTACACCTTC. Its protein is CASSLEMVGGYTF.